This paragraph reports one TCR beta chain. This sample was included in a study of blood T cell repertoires in COVID-19. Repertoires were generated with immunoSEQ multiplex PCR, while TCRdb's copy carries only in-frame clones and drops some. The top ten clones hold about 7.8% of a sample with 200,000 to 250,000 clones, more than 80% of them seen once. From germline, CDR1 is SEHNR and CDR2 FQNEAQ (reference sequence). CDR3 size: 12 residues. Unmatched junction bases numbered 2, after V lost 7 bases and J lost 4 bases. Sample: peripheral blood. V and J are TRBV7-9 and TRBJ1-2; TRBD1 aligns across 8 bases. This TCR was recovered from a woman older than 75 with COVID-19, enrolled during active disease. CDR3 nucleotides: TGTGCCAGCACCAGGGGGCTCTATGGCTACACCTTC. It is translated as CASTRGLYGYTF.